This T cell receptor (beta chain) was captured by sequencing in a study of blood T cell repertoires in COVID-19. About the study: Whether acute or convalescent, the COVID-19 samples came from the United States, Italy and Spain. Sources were T cells, B-cell-depleted T cells, or PBMCs; the material itself was cDNA or gDNA.

Original processing notes: How many nucleated cells were present was estimated from reference gene primer amplification. Profiled with immunoSEQ multiplex PCR; TCRdb holds only in-frame clones, not every one. V, J and clone size were drawn from that table, and D and trimming were deduced from the DNA. In the table there are approximately 25,000 clones, about 72% of which are singletons. CDR3 size: 17 residues. Trimming at V came to 5 bases and at J to 0 bases, leaving 11 bases not matched to a gene. In germline, CDR1 is SGHTS, CDR2 YDEGEE. J is TRBJ1-5 and V is TRBV5-8, with 7 bases matching TRBD1. This clonotype was sampled from a woman aged 80 or over with acute or convalescent COVID-19. The sequenced material came from peripheral blood. The CDR3 coding sequence is TGTGCCAGCAGTTTCTTCGCAGGGGGTGATAGCAATCAGCCCCAGCATTTT. Its translation is CASSFFAGGDSNQPQHF.